This TCR beta chain was profiled in a study of cytomegalovirus exposure and HLA in healthy donors. The sample holds one count of this clone. The assay was immunoSEQ multiplex PCR, and TCRdb's table has in-frame clones only and misses some. The table lists tens of thousands of clones, approximately 93% of them singletons. The CDR3 is 15 amino acids. Trimming cost V 5 bases and J 0 bases, with 13 bases left between them. Germline V gene lookup returns CDR1 ENHRY and CDR2 SYGVKD. V and J are TRBV10-3 and TRBJ1-2; TRBD1 might be the D (6 bases). The receptor was isolated from a woman aged 18 to 35 in good health and CMV-seropositive. The source material was PBMCs. CDR3 nucleotide sequence: TGTGCCATCAGTCTACCGCAGGGGACTAACTATGGCTACACCTTC. Amino acids: CAISLPQGTNYGYTF.